Following are 32 T cell receptor beta chains from one sample sequenced in a study of T-cell memory formation after mild COVID-19. Each CDR3 protein is one row after TCRdb ran MiXCR on the 5' RACE reads. The sample lists hundreds of thousands of distinct CDR3 sequences; around 16% were seen once. Sample: PBMCs or a T cell subset sorted from them (not recorded which). The receptor source for this set is a man aged 18 to 30 who had mild COVID-19 (a few samples of this study predate the infection). Cell type and time point are not known.

This clonotype was seen a few times. This sequence joins TRBV5-5 and TRBJ2-5; 10 bases fit TRBD1. This CDR3 is 16 amino acids long. Per germline, CDR1 SGHKS and CDR2 YYEKEE (reference sequence). Trimming at V came to 4 bases and at J to 5 bases, leaving 11 bases not matched to a gene. CDR3: CASSASRQGAQETQYF. In DNA, the CDR3 is TGTGCCAGCAGCGCAAGCCGACAGGGGGCCCAGGAGACCCAGTACTTC.

There are a few counts of this clonotype. The V call is TRBV27, the J call TRBJ1-2; 8 nucleotides line up with TRBD1. The V gene end was trimmed by 6 bases and the J gene end by 2 bases; junction bases not matched to a gene: 5. CDR1 MNHEY and CDR2 SMNVEV come from the germline V gene (reference sequence). The CDR3 has 14 amino acids. This CDR3 reads CASRPTGVNYGYTF. Written as DNA, the CDR3 is TGTGCCAGCAGGCCGACAGGGGTAAACTATGGCTACACCTTC.

A few counts support this clonotype. This rearrangement joins TRBV9 to TRBJ1-6; D is possibly TRBD1 (6 bases). Per the germline V gene, CDR1 is SGDLS and CDR2 is YYNGEE. The CDR3 sequence is 15 residues long. The ends were cut back, 4 bases at V and 4 bases at J, with 12 bases in the middle. The DNA for the CDR3 is TGTGCCAGCAGCTCAGGGGACGGGTATAATTCACCCCTCCACTTT. It translates to CASSSGDGYNSPLHF. Full variable domain (rest looked up from reference TRBV9 and TRBJ1-6): DSGVTQTPKHLITATGQRVTLRCSPRSGDLSVYWYQQSLDQGLQFLIQYYNGEERAKGNILERFSAQQFPDLHSELNLSSLELGDSALYFCASSSGDGYNSPLHFGNGTRLTVT.

This clonotype was picked up a small number of times. V usage is TRBV12-3 or TRBV12-4 and J usage is TRBJ2-1; D gene ambiguous. V was clipped by 7 bases and J by 7 bases, with 20 bases between them. There are 15 residues in the CDR3. The CDR3 DNA is TGTGCCAGCATAAGCATCCAGACGATTTCGAATGAGCAGTTCTTC. Translating gives CASISIQTISNEQFF.

This clonotype was observed a few times. The genes are TRBV4-2 and TRBJ2-5; D perhaps matches TRBD1 (5 bases). The length of the CDR3 is 17 residues. Trimming left V 0 bases short and J 2 bases short, with 16 bases between. Germline V CDR1 and CDR2: LGHNA, YNFKEQ. DNA of the CDR3: TGTGCCAGCAGCCAAGATAATGATCCTAGGGGACAAGAGACCCAGTACTTC. It specifies CASSQDNDPRGQETQYF.

This clonotype was detected a few times. The chain joins TRBV5-6 to TRBJ1-2; TRBD1 matches at 7 bases. From germline, CDR1 is SGHDT and CDR2 YYEEEE. Germline trimming cut 2 bases from V and 2 bases from J; bases unmatched to any gene: 9. This CDR3 contains 16 residues. CDR3 loop: CASSLYPGQNNYGYTF. The CDR3 DNA is TGTGCCAGCAGCTTATATCCGGGACAGAACAACTATGGCTACACCTTC.

V usage is TRBV7-2 and J usage is TRBJ1-5; unclear D gene. Germline assignment: CDR1 SGHTA and CDR2 FQGNSA. The germline V and J ends were trimmed by 1 base and 3 bases, with 7 bases remaining between them. This CDR3 has 14 amino acids. The DNA for the CDR3 is TGTGCCAGCAGCTTAGGGCCGGACAATCAGCCCCAGCATTTT. This translates into CASSLGPDNQPQHF.

The chain links TRBV4-2 to TRBJ2-2; no clear D. V lost 0 bases and J lost 4, with 6 bases in between. This CDR3 is built from 14 residues. Looked up from germline, CDR1 is LGHNA and CDR2 is YNFKEQ. CDR3 protein: CASSQDSFTGELFF. Here the CDR3 DNA reads TGTGCCAGCAGCCAAGACAGCTTCACCGGGGAGCTGTTTTTT.

The chain is built from TRBV3-1 and TRBJ2-1, with D possibly being TRBD1 or TRBD2 (7 bases each). This CDR3 spans 16 amino acids. The V and J ends lost 3 bases and 10 bases respectively, with 22 bases between them. Germline loops: CDR1 LGHDT, CDR2 YNNKEL (reference sequence). CDR3 residues: CASSQRLAGGSGEQFF. CDR3 in DNA: TGTGCCAGCAGCCAGCGACTAGCAGGGGGTTCTGGAGAGCAGTTCTTC.

This chain joins TRBV24-1 and TRBJ2-3; 7 bases line up with TRBD1. CDR3 length: 12 amino acids. Looked up from germline, CDR1 is KGHDR and CDR2 is SFDVKD. The trim removed 7 bases at V and 3 bases at J, leaving 0 bases unmatched. The CDR3 nucleotides are TGTGCCACCAGACAGGGGACAGATACGCAGTATTTT. The encoded protein is CATRQGTDTQYF.

This clonotype turned up a few times. The chain combines TRBV12-3 or TRBV12-4 with TRBJ2-2; D remains ambiguous. CDR3 size: 16 residues. V was cut by 3 bases and J by 7 bases, with 18 bases left in between. CDR3 DNA: TGTGCCAGCAGTTTTATGGACGGCTCATTGGGCGGGGAGCTGTTTTTT. Residues: CASSFMDGSLGGELFF.

The J gene is TRBJ1-2, the V gene TRBV30, with 7 bases identical to TRBD1. Per germline, CDR1 GTSNPN and CDR2 SVGIG (reference sequence). The V and J ends lost 2 bases and 7 bases, in that order; junction bases with no gene match: 4. The CDR3 loop spans 12 amino acids. CDR3 DNA sequence: TGTGCCTGGAGTCCGGGACAGCGTGGCTACACCTTC. Residues: CAWSPGQRGYTF.

This chain joins TRBV7-8 and TRBJ1-1, with a tentative D call TRBD1 (6 bases). CDR1 and CDR2 (germline): SGHVS, FQNEAQ. The CDR3 covers 15 residues. Trimming took off 8 bases at V and 4 bases at J, with 20 bases between the two ends. DNA of the CDR3: TGTGCCAGCTCGAGGGGCCCAGGGGACGTCACTGAAGCTTTCTTT. Translating it yields CASSRGPGDVTEAFF.

This clonotype was seen only a few times. V usage is TRBV10-3 and J usage is TRBJ1-4; 9 positions agree with TRBD1. The germline V gene has CDR1 ENHRY and CDR2 SYGVKD. The CDR3 is 14 residues long. V trimming: 6 bases; J trimming: 5 bases; junction bases outside the gene matches: 4. Here the CDR3 DNA reads TGTGCCATCAGGGGACAGGGAAAAAATGAAAAACTGTTTTTT. This translates into CAIRGQGKNEKLFF.

The V call is TRBV20-1, the J call TRBJ2-5; 8 bases line up with TRBD2. V shed 2 bases, J shed 5 bases, and the junction held 16 bases outside the gene matches. CDR3 length: 17 residues. Germline values: CDR1 DFQATT, CDR2 SNEGSKA (reference sequence). The CDR3 nucleotides read TGCAGTGCTAGAAGGGGGAGAGGACTAGCAAGGTCGGAGACCCAGTACTTC. This codes for CSARRGRGLARSETQYF.

This clonotype was observed a handful of times. The chain carries TRBV29-1 and TRBJ2-7, with 12 nucleotides matching TRBD1. Germline assignment: CDR1 SQVTM and CDR2 ANQGSEA. The CDR3 spans 15 residues. The junction had 10 bases not matched to a gene; V was cut back by 1 base and J by 9 bases. The chain's CDR3 is CSVEGVGDRGLAQYF. The CDR3 bases are TGCAGCGTTGAAGGCGTGGGGGACAGGGGGCTTGCGCAGTACTTC.

This clonotype was seen a few times. This CDR3 reads CASSDRVAEAFF. The DNA of the CDR3 is TGTGCCAGCAGCGACAGGGTGGCTGAAGCTTTCTTT. The genes are TRBV7-9 and TRBJ1-1, with 7 bases matching TRBD1. CDR1 is SEHNR and CDR2 is FQNEAQ in the germline V gene (reference sequence). The junction had 3 bases not matched to a gene; V was cut back by 5 bases and J by 6 bases. The CDR3 loop spans 12 amino acids.

The sample holds a few counts of this clonotype. This chain connects TRBV6-2 or TRBV6-3 to TRBJ2-1, with TRBD2 matching over 10 bases. The CDR3 contains 15 residues. Trimming cost V 6 bases and J 6 bases; bases outside gene matches: 8. In germline, CDR1 is MNHEY, CDR2 SVGEGT. The CDR3 DNA is TGTGCCAGCAGACCCAGCGGGGGGGCTGGCAATGAGCAGTTCTTC. It encodes CASRPSGGAGNEQFF.

The rearrangement joins TRBV3-1 to TRBJ1-4; no clear D. Germline V gene data show CDR1 as LGHDT and CDR2 as YNNKEL (reference sequence). The CDR3 has 14 residues. Between the trimmed V and J ends, which lost 4 bases and 6 bases, there was a span of 12 bases. In DNA, the CDR3 is TGTGCCAGCAGCCCTTACACGGGAGATGAAAAACTGTTTTTT. It codes for CASSPYTGDEKLFF.

This CDR3 reads CASSADTGTYTGELFF. The DNA of the CDR3 is TGCGCCAGCAGCGCTGATACCGGGACATACACCGGGGAGCTGTTTTTT. This chain connects TRBV5-1 to TRBJ2-2; perhaps TRBD1 as D (6 bases). The V end lost 4 bases, the J end lost 3 bases, and 16 bases lay between the germline ends. There are 16 residues in the CDR3. Germline V gene sequence: CDR1 SGHRS, CDR2 YFSETQ.

The V and J genes are TRBV5-1 and TRBJ2-5, with a weak D call TRBD1 (5 bases). There are 15 residues in the CDR3. Trimming stripped 0 bases from V and 0 bases from J, with 9 bases between. CDR1 and CDR2 (germline): SGHRS, YFSETQ. The CDR3 protein is CASSLDPGNQETQYF. DNA of the CDR3: TGCGCCAGCAGCTTGGATCCAGGGAACCAAGAGACCCAGTACTTC.

Only a few counts were recorded for this clonotype. V gene TRBV12-3 or TRBV12-4 combines with J gene TRBJ2-3; D may be TRBD1 or TRBD2 (6 bases each). This CDR3 region has 17 residues. Trimming removed 1 base from V and 0 bases from J, with 14 bases in between. The CDR3 bases are TGTGCCAGCAGTTTAGGTCCCGGGGGCTCTAGCACAGATACGCAGTATTTT. It encodes CASSLGPGGSSTDTQYF.

The chain joins TRBV6-6 to TRBJ1-2; D might be TRBD1 (6 bases). CDR1 and CDR2 (germline): MNHNY, SVGAGI (reference sequence). V lost 0 bases and J lost 5, with 10 bases in between. This CDR3 has 14 residues. The CDR3 DNA is TGTGCCAGCAGTTACTCCCAGGGGATTTATGGCTACACCTTC. This codes for CASSYSQGIYGYTF.

This clonotype has a handful of counts. The chain links TRBV20-1 to TRBJ1-1, with 10 bases lining up with TRBD1. Germline V gene lookup returns CDR1 DFQATT and CDR2 SNEGSKA (reference sequence). The ends lost 1 base at V and 7 bases at J; junction bases unmatched: 9. This CDR3 spans 15 amino acids. CDR3 nucleotide sequence: TGCAGTGCTAGAGTCCCGGGACAGGGGACGGATGAAGCTTTCTTT. The encoded protein is CSARVPGQGTDEAFF.

The chain recombines TRBV7-9 with TRBJ2-1, with 7 bases identical to TRBD2. The V segment lost 0 bases and the J segment 9 bases; nucleotides outside the gene matches: 5. This CDR3 comprises 14 residues. Germline V gene sequence: CDR1 SEHNR, CDR2 FQNEAQ (reference sequence). The CDR3 DNA reads TGTGCCAGCAGCTTAGCGATCGGGAGGTCTGAGCAGTTCTTC. It translates to CASSLAIGRSEQFF.

A few counts support this clonotype. The chain joins TRBV6-2 or TRBV6-3 to TRBJ2-7; D is unresolved. Germline values: CDR1 MNHEY, CDR2 SVGEGT. CDR3 length: 16 amino acids. V gave up 5 bases and J gave up 4 bases, with 21 bases separating them. The CDR3 coding sequence is TGTGCCAGCAGTCCAATCCGACCAGGTTATCGGTACGAGCAGTACTTC. Its translation: CASSPIRPGYRYEQYF.

The table lists this clonotype with many counts. The chain joins TRBV11-2 to TRBJ2-1; D is unclear. V was pared by 5 bases and J by 4 bases, with 9 bases between. The CDR3 sequence is 13 residues long. The germline CDR1 and CDR2 sequences are SGHAT and FQNNGV. The chain's CDR3 is CASSPRGYNEQFF. The CDR3 bases are TGTGCCAGCAGCCCCCGTGGGTACAATGAGCAGTTCTTC.

The CDR3 spells CASSQRETKEAQYF. CDR3 nucleotide sequence: TGTGCCAGCAGCCAAAGGGAGACCAAGGAGGCCCAGTACTTC. The chain has TRBV3-1 and TRBJ2-5, with D maybe TRBD2 (5 bases). The germline V gene encodes CDR1 LGHDT and CDR2 YNNKEL (reference sequence). This CDR3 spans 14 amino acids. Trimming took 2 bases from V and 9 from J, leaving 16 bases between them.

The chain couples TRBV2 to TRBJ2-5, with D maybe TRBD1 (6 bases). The CDR3 runs 16 residues. CDR1 is SNHLY and CDR2 is FYNNEI in the germline V gene. The ends were cut back, 1 base at V and 3 bases at J, with 15 bases in the middle. The CDR3 sequence is CASSEGPGAGEETQYF. In DNA form, the CDR3 reads TGTGCCAGCAGTGAAGGACCCGGGGCAGGGGAAGAGACCCAGTACTTC.

The sample holds many counts of this clonotype. This rearrangement joins TRBV6-4 to TRBJ1-2; 8 nucleotides match TRBD1. The CDR3 extends over 16 amino acids. The germline V gene encodes CDR1 MRHNA and CDR2 SNTAGT. V gave up 0 bases and J gave up 9 bases; unmatched junction bases: 12. Here the CDR3 reads CASSDSPGQGAESYTF. The CDR3 DNA follows: TGTGCCAGCAGTGACTCCCCCGGGCAGGGGGCAGAGAGCTACACCTTC.

This rearrangement joins TRBV5-3 to TRBJ1-1; TRBD1 aligns across 11 bases. TRBV5-3 is noted as an ORF with a role that remains uncertain. The CDR3 has 22 amino acids. V gave up 0 bases and J gave up 4 bases; unmatched junction bases: 23. In nucleotides, the CDR3 is TGTGCCAGAAGCTTGGAGCCACCCCATCCGGTCGGGACAGGGGGATTCGGCACTGAAGCTTTCTTT. It encodes CARSLEPPHPVGTGGFGTEAFF.

V usage is TRBV25-1 and J usage is TRBJ2-5, with a weak D call TRBD2 (6 bases). The V and J ends lost 4 bases and 2 bases respectively, with 14 bases between them. The CDR3 is 15 residues long. From germline, CDR1 is MGHDK and CDR2 SYGVNS. Here the CDR3 DNA reads TGTGCCAGCAGTGGGGATAGCGGCGCACAAGAGACCCAGTACTTC. Protein product: CASSGDSGAQETQYF.